The 25 T cell receptor beta chains below come from one sample, sequenced in a study of shared clonotypes between healthy human individuals. Measured with immunoSEQ multiplex PCR; TCRdb has only the in-frame clones, and not every one. The sample contains about 2,100,000 clones, 85% to 95% of which appear only once. CD8 cells regarded as naive lacked CD45RO, were positively chosen for CCR7, and omitted terminally differentiated effector memory CD45RA+ cells. Sequenced sample: naive CD8+ T cells from PBMCs. The receptors were gathered from a man aged 18-30 years in good health. Some clones in this sample may be carry-over from other donors' samples.

The rearrangement uses TRBV27 and TRBJ2-1; 11 bases match TRBD1. Germline CDR1 is MNHEY and CDR2 is SMNVEV (reference sequence). J lost 0 bases, V lost 7 bases, and 14 bases had no gene match. This CDR3 spans 19 amino acids. The DNA for the CDR3 is TGTGCCAGCACTCGGGGGACAGGGGGACCTTTTAGCTCCTACAATGAGCAGTTCTTC. Encoded protein: CASTRGTGGPFSSYNEQFF.

This clone was observed a few times. The chain employs TRBV19 and TRBJ1-1; 9 positions match TRBD1. The J segment lost 4 bases and the V segment lost 6 bases, leaving 6 bases of the junction unmatched. CDR3 length: 14 amino acids. Germline loops: CDR1 LNHDA, CDR2 SQIVND (reference sequence). The CDR3 here is CASRGTGLGTEAFF. The CDR3 nucleotides are TGTGCCAGTAGAGGGACAGGGCTTGGCACTGAAGCTTTCTTT.

The V gene is TRBV7-2, the J gene TRBJ2-6; D remains unclear. The CDR3 sequence is 12 residues long. The ends were cut back, 1 base at V and 12 bases at J, with 7 bases in the middle. The germline V gene has CDR1 SGHTA and CDR2 FQGNSA. CDR3 nucleotide sequence: TGTGCCAGCAGCTTAGGGGCTGGCGTCCTGACTTTC. It yields the protein CASSLGAGVLTF.

This chain joins TRBV15 and TRBJ2-7, with unresolved D. Deletions cut 4 bases from V and 2 bases from J, with 6 bases between. There are 12 residues in the CDR3. The germline gives CDR1 LNHNV, CDR2 YYDKDF (reference sequence). CDR3 sequence: CATSTRAYEQYF. DNA of the CDR3: TGTGCCACCAGCACTCGTGCCTACGAGCAGTACTTC.

This clone was observed a few times. V and J are TRBV2 and TRBJ1-3, with 7 bases fitting TRBD1. The CDR3 has 15 amino acids. V lost 3 bases and J lost 2; bases outside the gene matches: 4. Looked up from germline, CDR1 is SNHLY and CDR2 is FYNNEI. In DNA form, the CDR3 reads TGTGCCAGCAGTGAGTACAGGGGAGCTGGAAACACCATATATTTT. Translating gives CASSEYRGAGNTIYF.

This chain connects TRBV5-1 to TRBJ2-2; 8 nucleotides line up with TRBD1. The CDR3 sequence is 15 residues long. V lost 4 bases and J lost 6; bases outside the gene matches: 8. CDR1 and CDR2 (germline): SGHRS, YFSETQ. The CDR3 sequence: CASSSRVQGAGELFF. DNA for the CDR3: TGCGCCAGCAGCAGTCGGGTACAGGGGGCCGGGGAGCTGTTTTTT. The entire variable domain, with the rest obtained from reference TRBV5-1 and TRBJ2-2, is as follows: KAGVTQTPRYLIKTRGQQVTLSCSPISGHRSVSWYQQTPGQGLQFLFEYFSETQRNKGNFPGRFSGRQFSNSRSEMNVSTLELGDSALYLCASSSRVQGAGELFFGEGSRLTVL.

V gene TRBV5-6 combines with J gene TRBJ2-3; D is perhaps TRBD1 (5 bases). This CDR3 is built from 14 residues. Germline values: CDR1 SGHDT, CDR2 YYEEEE. Trimming took 0 bases from V and 2 from J, leaving 7 bases between them. CDR3 loop: CASSLDRPTDTQYF. The CDR3 region has the DNA TGTGCCAGCAGCTTGGACAGGCCCACAGATACGCAGTATTTT.

The chain combines TRBV27 with TRBJ2-1; TRBD2 might be the D (5 bases). CDR1 and CDR2 from the germline V gene are MNHEY and SMNVEV (reference sequence). The CDR3 has 15 amino acids. V was clipped by 7 bases and J by 8 bases, with 21 bases between them. The CDR3 spells CASKHGRAPIHEQFF. The CDR3 coding sequence is TGTGCCAGCAAACATGGGCGGGCCCCGATTCATGAGCAGTTCTTC.

The chain has TRBV27 and TRBJ1-2; 7 positions match TRBD1. Germline V gene data show CDR1 as MNHEY and CDR2 as SMNVEV (reference sequence). The CDR3 covers 14 residues. Trimming took 8 bases from V and 2 from J; bases not matched to a gene: 8. CDR3 nucleotide sequence: TGTGCCAGCGGAAGACAGGGCCTCAACTATGGCTACACCTTC. This gives the protein CASGRQGLNYGYTF.

This chain links TRBV7-2 with TRBJ2-1; 14 bases line up with TRBD2. V shed 4 bases and J 6 bases; nucleotides not matched to a gene: 14. The CDR3 covers 19 residues. Germline V gene sequence: CDR1 SGHTA, CDR2 FQGNSA. The CDR3: CASSSLGLAGGFLVNEQFF. CDR3 DNA: TGTGCCAGCAGCTCCCTCGGACTAGCGGGAGGATTTCTGGTCAATGAGCAGTTCTTC.

The CDR3 coding sequence is TGTGCCAGCAGTTTGATGGGCGCTGAGCAGTTCTTC. It specifies CASSLMGAEQFF. The rearrangement uses TRBV27 and TRBJ2-1, with no clear D. The CDR3 extends over 12 amino acids. Germline CDR1 reads MNHEY; CDR2 reads SMNVEV (reference sequence). V gave up 3 bases and J gave up 9 bases, with 9 bases separating them.

This clone came up a few times. The V and J genes are TRBV11-2 and TRBJ1-1; no clear D. V gave up 2 bases and J gave up 4 bases, with 5 bases separating them. Germline CDR1 and CDR2: SGHAT and FQNNGV. This CDR3 spans 12 amino acids. The CDR3 bases are TGTGCCAGCAGCTTAAGGTTCACTGAAGCTTTCTTT. Its translation is CASSLRFTEAFF.

The V call is TRBV6-1, the J call TRBJ2-7, with D perhaps matching TRBD2 (7 bases). The germline gives CDR1 MNHNS, CDR2 SASEGT. V was pared by 5 bases and J by 7 bases, with 15 bases between. CDR3 size: 13 residues. CDR3 region: CASSPRGLGEQYF. The CDR3 coding sequence is TGTGCCAGCAGTCCGCGGGGGCTGGGGGAGCAGTACTTC.

J is TRBJ2-1 and V is TRBV5-5; 12 bases line up with TRBD1. This CDR3 has 15 amino acids. Germline V gene sequence: CDR1 SGHKS, CDR2 YYEKEE (reference sequence). V lost 3 bases, J lost 10 bases, and 8 bases stayed unmatched. This CDR3 is CASSWGQGASREQFF. The CDR3 DNA reads TGTGCCAGCAGCTGGGGACAGGGGGCGTCCAGAGAGCAGTTCTTC.

The chain recombines TRBV11-2 with TRBJ2-1, with 10 bases aligning to TRBD2. Germline trimming cut 1 base from V and 7 bases from J; bases unmatched to any gene: 7. Germline CDR1 is SGHAT and CDR2 is FQNNGV. This CDR3 comprises 16 residues. The CDR3 is CASSLGLAGAENEQFF. CDR3 sequence (DNA): TGTGCCAGCAGCTTAGGGCTAGCGGGAGCCGAAAATGAGCAGTTCTTC. The full variable domain, rest sourced from reference TRBV11-2 and TRBJ2-1, is EAGVAQSPRYKIIEKRQSVAFWCNPISGHATLYWYQQILGQGPKLLIQFQNNGVVDDSQLPKDRFSAERLKGVDSTLKIQPAKLEDSAVYLCASSLGLAGAENEQFFGPGTRLTVL.

The chain combines TRBV9 with TRBJ1-2, with D maybe TRBD1 (5 bases). This CDR3 spans 15 amino acids. Germline loops: CDR1 SGDLS, CDR2 YYNGEE. V lost 2 bases to trimming and J lost 9 bases, with 20 bases between them. This CDR3 reads CASSVDGLAGRSYTF. The CDR3, as DNA: TGTGCCAGCAGCGTCGATGGCCTCGCAGGGCGAAGCTACACCTTC.

The chain carries TRBV27 and TRBJ1-2; weak D call: TRBD1 (5 bases). The CDR3 is 16 amino acids. V was shortened by 0 bases and J by 4 bases, with 15 bases between the two germline ends. The germline V gene encodes CDR1 MNHEY and CDR2 SMNVEV (reference sequence). CDR3 coding DNA: TGTGCCAGCAGTTTATCAAGAGGGACCCCCTTCTATGGCTACACCTTC. It is translated as CASSLSRGTPFYGYTF.

This chain joins TRBV5-6 and TRBJ2-2, with 9 bases matching TRBD2. The CDR3 has 18 residues. The germline V gene has CDR1 SGHDT and CDR2 YYEEEE. V lost 1 base to trimming and J lost 7 bases; unmatched junction nucleotides: 14. This chain's CDR3 is CASSLPRLADDVVGELFF. Written as DNA, the CDR3 is TGTGCCAGCAGCTTGCCCCGACTAGCGGATGATGTGGTCGGGGAGCTGTTTTTT. Filled out from reference TRBV5-6 and TRBJ2-2, the complete variable domain reads DAGVTQSPTHLIKTRGQQVTLRCSPKSGHDTVSWYQQALGQGPQFIFQYYEEEERQRGNFPDRFSGHQFPNYSSELNVNALLLGDSALYLCASSLPRLADDVVGELFFGEGSRLTVL.

The chain couples TRBV27 to TRBJ2-7; D perhaps matches TRBD1 (6 bases). The CDR3 runs to 15 residues. V was cut by 5 bases and J by 0 bases, with 14 bases left in between. Germline assignment: CDR1 MNHEY and CDR2 SMNVEV (reference sequence). The CDR3 reads CASSLGDTVSYEQYF. CDR3 bases: TGTGCCAGCAGTCTAGGGGACACCGTCTCCTACGAGCAGTACTTC.

V usage is TRBV6-1 and J usage is TRBJ1-2; 8 positions agree with TRBD1. J gave up 5 bases and V 8 bases, and 10 bases lay outside the gene matches. The CDR3 totals 14 residues. The V gene's germline CDR1 is MNHNS and CDR2 SASEGT. CDR3 sequence reads: CASGSVDRVYGYTF. DNA of the CDR3: TGTGCCAGCGGGTCGGTGGACAGGGTGTATGGCTACACCTTC.

This sequence joins TRBV30 and TRBJ2-7; TRBD2 matches at 14 bases. The CDR3 consists of 16 residues. The germline CDR1 and CDR2 sequences are GTSNPN and SVGIG (reference sequence). CDR3 nucleotide sequence: TGTGCTTGGGGACTAGCGGGAGCACTCCTTGCCTACGAGCAGTACTTC. It yields the protein CAWGLAGALLAYEQYF.

The CDR3 sequence is CASSFRGPDTQYF. In nucleotides, the CDR3 is TGTGCCAGCAGTTTTCGGGGCCCAGATACGCAGTATTTT. The chain recombines TRBV28 with TRBJ2-3; D may correspond to TRBD1 or TRBD2 (5 bases each). The CDR3 is made up of 13 amino acids. Trimming stripped 3 bases from V and 4 bases from J, with 8 bases between. Germline V lookup: CDR1 MDHEN, CDR2 SYDVKM.

The chain carries TRBV10-3 and TRBJ1-1; tentatively, D is TRBD1 (6 bases). Germline-derived CDR1 and CDR2 are ENHRY and SYGVKD. Trimming took 8 bases from V and 0 from J, leaving 10 bases between them. This CDR3 contains 13 residues. The CDR3 reads CAIQGNLNTEAFF. The CDR3 nucleotides read TGTGCCATCCAGGGGAATCTGAACACTGAAGCTTTCTTT.

The DNA of the CDR3 is TGTGCCAGTAGTATTGCGGGATGGATCACTGAAGCTTTCTTT. This gives the protein CASSIAGWITEAFF. This sequence joins TRBV19 and TRBJ1-1, with D unresolved. Trimming removed 3 bases at V and 4 bases at J, with 12 bases between. From germline, CDR1 is LNHDA and CDR2 SQIVND (reference sequence). This CDR3 is built from 14 residues.

V usage is TRBV5-1 and J usage is TRBJ2-7; 13 nucleotides align to TRBD2. The CDR3 contains 17 residues. J gave up 1 base and V 5 bases, and 9 bases lay outside the gene matches. Germline loops: CDR1 SGHRS, CDR2 YFSETQ. This CDR3 is CASRFGLAGDISYEQYF. CDR3 nucleotides: TGCGCCAGCAGGTTTGGACTAGCGGGAGATATATCCTACGAGCAGTACTTC.